These 27 T cell receptor beta chains were sequenced from one sample in a study of OX40 agonist ivuxolimab in advanced cancers. Libraries were prepared through the immunoSEQ multiplex PCR assay. The immuneACCESS repertoire file appears here via TCRdb, limited to in-frame rearrangements. These files lack a portion of the clones; in checked studies, under half of the deficit traces to unresolved V genes, and the cause of the others is not known. The sample table contains tens of thousands of clones; only one count was recorded for around 93% of them. About 13% of the sample is taken by the ten largest. This material consisted of CD4+ or CD8+ T cells sorted from blood, taken in a trial of the OX40 agonist ivuxolimab. Source of these receptors: an adult with an advanced solid tumor such as melanoma, head and neck, liver or kidney cancer.

The chain is built from TRBV6-1 and TRBJ1-3; D not certain. Between the trimmed V and J ends, which lost 6 bases and 0 bases, there was a span of 12 bases. This CDR3 has 15 amino acids. Germline CDR1 reads MNHNS; CDR2 reads SASEGT. The CDR3 protein is CASSLLRSSGNTIYF. The CDR3 DNA is TGTGCCAGCAGCCTACTGCGGTCCTCTGGAAACACCATATATTTT.

The chain recombines TRBV10-1 with TRBJ2-3; possibly TRBD1 or TRBD2 for D (6 bases each). Trimming shortened V by 3 bases and J by 6 bases, and 16 bases separated the two germline ends. The CDR3 extends over 15 amino acids. Germline lookup yields CDR1 WNHNN and CDR2 SYGVQD (reference sequence). The CDR3: CASSDEDSGWDTQYF. The CDR3, as DNA: TGCGCCAGCAGTGACGAGGACAGCGGGTGGGATACGCAGTATTTT.

The V call is TRBV9, the J call TRBJ2-7, with D maybe TRBD2 (5 bases). This CDR3 contains 14 residues. Germline CDR1 reads SGDLS; CDR2 reads YYNGEE. V lost 0 bases and J 5 bases, leaving 12 bases between the germline ends. The CDR3 here is CASSVGGLGHEQYF. The DNA for the CDR3 is TGTGCCAGCAGCGTAGGAGGGCTCGGCCACGAGCAGTACTTC.

The chain recombines TRBV28 with TRBJ2-7; 9 positions match TRBD2. This CDR3 is 15 amino acids long. The V gene end was trimmed by 4 bases and the J gene end by 0 bases; junction bases not matched to a gene: 4. CDR1 and CDR2 from the germline V gene are MDHEN and SYDVKM. CDR3 sequence reads: CASSSETSGSYEQYF. DNA of the CDR3: TGTGCCAGCAGTTCCGAGACTAGCGGCTCCTACGAGCAGTACTTC.

The V gene is TRBV7-9, the J gene TRBJ2-7; the D is unclear. Per the germline V gene, CDR1 is SEHNR and CDR2 is FQNEAQ (reference sequence). V was clipped by 0 bases and J by 4 bases, with 16 bases between them. The length of the CDR3 is 16 residues. CDR3 sequence: CASSLAPSTRTYEQYF. CDR3 nucleotide sequence: TGTGCCAGCAGCTTAGCCCCCTCGACCCGAACGTACGAGCAGTACTTC.

The genes are TRBV7-9 and TRBJ2-7, with TRBD1 as a possible D gene (5 bases). V was shortened by 5 bases and J by 6 bases, with 23 bases between the two germline ends. Germline CDR1 reads SEHNR; CDR2 reads FQNEAQ (reference sequence). The CDR3 runs 16 residues. Written as DNA, the CDR3 is TGTGCCAGCAGCCCCGCTTATGGTAGGGAAAGGGGCGAGCAGTACTTC. Residues: CASSPAYGRERGEQYF. The entire variable domain, with the rest obtained from reference TRBV7-9 and TRBJ2-7, is as follows: DTGVSQNPRHKITKRGQNVTFRCDPISEHNRLYWYRQTLGQGPEFLTYFQNEAQLEKSRLLSDRFSAERPKGSFSTLEIQRTEQGDSAMYLCASSPAYGRERGEQYFGPGTRLTVT.

The gene calls are TRBV6-5 and TRBJ2-7, with 8 bases matching TRBD2. The V gene end was trimmed by 4 bases and the J gene end by 0 bases; junction bases not matched to a gene: 2. Germline V CDR1 and CDR2: MNHEY, SVGAGI. The CDR3 covers 14 residues. In nucleotides, the CDR3 is TGTGCCAGCAGTTCTCGGGAGGGCTCCTACGAGCAGTACTTC. Translation gives CASSSREGSYEQYF.

The chain links TRBV7-9 to TRBJ2-5, with 7 bases matching TRBD1. The V segment lost 2 bases and the J segment 3 bases; nucleotides outside the gene matches: 9. The CDR3 runs 16 residues. Germline values: CDR1 SEHNR, CDR2 FQNEAQ (reference sequence). CDR3 sequence: CASSLPPGTDKETQYF. The CDR3 coding sequence is TGTGCCAGCAGCTTACCGCCTGGGACAGACAAAGAGACCCAGTACTTC.

V gene TRBV9 combines with J gene TRBJ1-5; D not certain. This CDR3 spans 13 amino acids. The germline V gene encodes CDR1 SGDLS and CDR2 YYNGEE. V lost 4 bases and J lost 3, with 8 bases in between. The CDR3 protein is CASSPRPNQPQHF. CDR3 in DNA: TGTGCCAGCAGCCCGCGACCCAATCAGCCCCAGCATTTT. Variable domain in full (rest from reference TRBV9 and TRBJ1-5): DSGVTQTPKHLITATGQRVTLRCSPRSGDLSVYWYQQSLDQGLQFLIQYYNGEERAKGNILERFSAQQFPDLHSELNLSSLELGDSALYFCASSPRPNQPQHFGDGTRLSIL.

The genes are TRBV7-9 and TRBJ2-5; 10 nucleotides line up with TRBD1. Germline CDR1 reads SEHNR; CDR2 reads FQNEAQ (reference sequence). The V segment lost 5 bases and the J segment 2 bases; nucleotides outside the gene matches: 8. The CDR3 loop spans 16 amino acids. The CDR3 DNA is TGTGCCAGCAGCACCTCGGGACAGGGGTGGCAAGAGACCCAGTACTTC. This translates into CASSTSGQGWQETQYF.

The chain employs TRBV27 and TRBJ1-2; D is possibly TRBD1 (5 bases). Looked up from germline, CDR1 is MNHEY and CDR2 is SMNVEV (reference sequence). V was clipped by 5 bases and J by 5 bases, with 21 bases between them. The CDR3 is made up of 16 amino acids. As DNA, the CDR3 is TGTGCCAGCAGTCTTCCCGGGAAGGGACCGGCTTATGGCTACACCTTC. Its protein product is CASSLPGKGPAYGYTF.

The CDR3 here is CASSTQGAVRDEQYF. CDR3 coding DNA: TGCGCCAGCAGCACTCAGGGGGCAGTTAGGGACGAGCAGTACTTC. The V gene is TRBV10-2, the J gene TRBJ2-7; 8 positions agree with TRBD1. CDR1 is WSHSY and CDR2 is SAAADI in the germline V gene. The CDR3 loop spans 15 amino acids. With 6 bases clipped from V and 5 bases from J, the junction kept 12 bases outside the gene matches.

This clone has only one observation. The rearrangement joins TRBV13 to TRBJ2-1; D unresolved. Germline CDR1 reads PRHDT; CDR2 reads FYEKMQ (reference sequence). V gave up 5 bases and J gave up 1 base, with 9 bases separating them. This CDR3 is 14 amino acids long. The CDR3 DNA follows: TGTGCCAGCAGCCTGTCCGTATCCTACAATGAGCAGTTCTTC. It is translated as CASSLSVSYNEQFF.

The chain links TRBV6-4 to TRBJ2-2, with D unclear. The V gene's germline CDR1 is MRHNA and CDR2 SNTAGT. Deletions cut 3 bases from V and 2 bases from J, with 10 bases between. The length of the CDR3 is 15 residues. The CDR3 protein is CASSDKGLNTGELFF. The CDR3 region has the DNA TGTGCCAGCAGTGATAAAGGGCTAAACACCGGGGAGCTGTTTTTT.

The chain employs TRBV18 and TRBJ2-7; unclear D gene. Germline lookup yields CDR1 KGHSH and CDR2 LQKENI. The CDR3 is 13 amino acids. Deletions cut 4 bases from V and 3 bases from J, with 10 bases between. CDR3 sequence reads: CASSLYNSYEQYF. The DNA for the CDR3 is TGTGCCAGCTCACTTTACAACAGCTACGAGCAGTACTTC.

This sequence joins TRBV5-6 and TRBJ2-1; no definite D call. This CDR3 has 14 amino acids. V was clipped by 2 bases and J by 4 bases, with 10 bases between them. Germline values: CDR1 SGHDT, CDR2 YYEEEE. The CDR3 DNA is TGTGCCAGCAGCTTCCTCTCTGAGTACAATGAGCAGTTCTTC. Translation: CASSFLSEYNEQFF.

This chain connects TRBV15 to TRBJ2-7; perhaps D is TRBD1 or TRBD2 (6 bases each). Germline V gene sequence: CDR1 LNHNV, CDR2 YYDKDF (reference sequence). Trimming took 0 bases from V and 7 from J, leaving 16 bases between them. CDR3 length: 15 amino acids. CDR3 in amino acids: CATSRDPRERGEQYF. The DNA for the CDR3 is TGTGCCACCAGCAGAGATCCCCGGGAGAGGGGGGAGCAGTACTTC.

V usage is TRBV6-5 and J usage is TRBJ2-7, with 7 bases aligning to TRBD2. J lost 2 bases, V lost 2 bases, and 9 bases had no gene match. This CDR3 has 16 amino acids. Germline values: CDR1 MNHEY, CDR2 SVGAGI. CDR3 loop: CASSYTASGMPYEQYF. The CDR3 DNA sequence: TGTGCCAGCAGTTACACGGCAAGCGGGATGCCCTACGAGCAGTACTTC.

This clone was picked up one time. This chain links TRBV7-3 with TRBJ2-7; the match to TRBD2 covers 10 bases. V lost 3 bases to trimming and J lost 3 bases; unmatched junction nucleotides: 5. CDR3 length equals 15 residues. Germline lookup yields CDR1 SGHTA and CDR2 FQGTGA. CDR3 sequence: CASSFSAGGRYEQYF. The CDR3 bases are TGTGCCAGCAGCTTCTCAGCGGGAGGGCGCTACGAGCAGTACTTC.

To note about this clone: At one end the junction does not follow the germline gene, possibly because of a read error. The genes are TRBV6-4 and TRBJ2-2, with D perhaps matching TRBD2 (6 bases). The CDR3 is made up of 16 amino acids. Germline V gene lookup returns CDR1 MRHNA and CDR2 SNTAGT. CDR3 DNA sequence: TGTGCCAGCAGTGACTCGGGACTCCGGACTTACCGGGGAGCTGTTTTT. This gives the protein CASSDSGLRTYRGAVF.

The J gene is TRBJ2-3, the V gene TRBV11-2, with 8 bases aligning to TRBD2. The germline CDR1 and CDR2 sequences are SGHAT and FQNNGV. The CDR3 consists of 15 residues. J gave up 4 bases and V 1 base, and 4 bases lay outside the gene matches. Here the CDR3 DNA reads TGTGCCAGCAGCTTAGGCGGGAGGTTGGCAGATACGCAGTATTTT. Its protein product is CASSLGGRLADTQYF. The full variable domain, with the rest looked up from reference TRBV11-2 and TRBJ2-3, is EAGVAQSPRYKIIEKRQSVAFWCNPISGHATLYWYQQILGQGPKLLIQFQNNGVVDDSQLPKDRFSAERLKGVDSTLKIQPAKLEDSAVYLCASSLGGRLADTQYFGPGTRLTVL.

The genes are TRBV6-1 and TRBJ1-2; 7 nucleotides agree with TRBD1. V lost 2 bases, J lost 5 bases, and 8 bases stayed unmatched. CDR1 and CDR2 (germline): MNHNS, SASEGT. This CDR3 is built from 15 residues. This CDR3 reads CASSEFEGADYGYTF. DNA for the CDR3: TGTGCCAGCAGTGAATTCGAGGGGGCAGATTATGGCTACACCTTC.

The J gene is TRBJ2-1, the V gene TRBV2; D possibly corresponds to TRBD2 (5 bases). The CDR3 spans 13 residues. V lost 4 bases to trimming and J lost 6 bases, with 10 bases between them. Germline lookup yields CDR1 SNHLY and CDR2 FYNNEI. The CDR3 DNA reads as TGTGCCAGCAGTGTGGGAGTAGGCAATGAGCAGTTCTTC. Amino acids: CASSVGVGNEQFF.

The chain joins TRBV11-2 to TRBJ1-1; D gene ambiguous. Germline CDR1 is SGHAT and CDR2 is FQNNGV. The CDR3 runs 15 residues. Trimming pared 2 bases from V and 0 bases from J, leaving 10 bases between. CDR3 amino acids: CASSLIDTLNTEAFF. The CDR3 nucleotides read TGTGCCAGCAGCTTAATAGACACACTGAACACTGAAGCTTTCTTT. Drawing the rest from reference TRBV11-2 and TRBJ1-1, the complete variable domain is EAGVAQSPRYKIIEKRQSVAFWCNPISGHATLYWYQQILGQGPKLLIQFQNNGVVDDSQLPKDRFSAERLKGVDSTLKIQPAKLEDSAVYLCASSLIDTLNTEAFFGQGTRLTVV.

The chain uses TRBV2 and TRBJ2-7, with D possibly TRBD1 on 5 matching bases. This CDR3 spans 17 amino acids. V lost 7 bases and J lost 2, with 24 bases in between. CDR1 is SNHLY and CDR2 is FYNNEI in the germline V gene. In DNA, the CDR3 is TGTGCCAGCAATGGCCCAGGGCAGCACCAATCTCCCTACGAGCAGTACTTC. Translated: CASNGPGQHQSPYEQYF.

This chain uses TRBV6-5 with TRBJ2-1, with TRBD2 identical over 11 bases. In germline, CDR1 is MNHEY, CDR2 SVGAGI. This CDR3 is 14 amino acids long. V lost 6 bases to trimming and J lost 4 bases; unmatched junction nucleotides: 2. As DNA, the CDR3 is TGTGCCAGCAGCACTAGCGGGGGATACAATGAGCAGTTCTTC. Translation: CASSTSGGYNEQFF.

The chain joins TRBV4-2 to TRBJ2-1, with D tentatively TRBD1 (5 bases). Germline CDR1 and CDR2: LGHNA and YNFKEQ. The CDR3 has 16 amino acids. Trimming removed 0 bases at V and 0 bases at J, with 9 bases between. In DNA, the CDR3 is TGTGCCAGCAGCCAAGAGGACATGAGCTCCTACAATGAGCAGTTCTTC. The encoded protein is CASSQEDMSSYNEQFF.